These T cell receptor beta chains were read from a single sample in a study of tumor and adjacent non-tumor tissue in lung cancer. TCRdb called the multiplex PCR reads again in MiXCR, with one record for every CDR3 protein. The top ten clones hold roughly 28% of a sample with about 70,000 distinct CDR3 sequences, around four fifths of them seen once. The specimen was lung tumor tissue. The receptor set was obtained from a man in his 60s with non-small cell lung cancer. CDR3s include the opening cysteine and the closing phenylalanine or tryptophan. The order of the fields is J gene, V gene, D gene, clone size, CDR3 DNA, CDR3 protein. D genes are given only for firm matches. A clone size is listed for some rows: how often the clone was seen (once, few, many), or a class if it is expanded.

TRBJ2-3 | TRBV29-1 | - | - | TGCAGCCTTAGGACGGGTCATAGTAATCAGCCCCAGTATTTT | CSLRTGHSNQPQYF
TRBJ1-4 | TRBV11-2 | - | - | TGTGCCAACAGCTTCAACACCCCTTATGCAACTAATGAAAAACTGTTTTTT | CANSFNTPYATNEKLFF
TRBJ2-1 | TRBV24-1 | - | - | TGTGCCACCACGGGTCAGAGGTACAATGAGCAGTTCTTT | CATTGQRYNEQFF
TRBJ1-2 | TRBV29-1 | - | - | TGCAATGTTGAGATCCCAGACAGGAGCCATGGCTACACCTTC | CNVEIPDRSHGYTF
TRBJ2-2 | TRBV20-1 | - | - | TGCAGTGCTAGAAATGCCGGGCGGCACGAGGGCACCGGGGAGCTGTTTTTT | CSARNAGRHEGTGELFF
TRBJ2-3 | TRBV6-5 | - | - | TGTGCCAGCAGTTTCTCGACTCTCCCAGGGGCAGATACGCAGTATTTT | CASSFSTLPGADTQYF
TRBJ1-1 | TRBV28 | - | - | TGTGCCAGCATGGGGAGGCGGAAAGCTTTCTTT | CASMGRRKAFF
TRBJ2-7 | TRBV12-5 | TRBD1 | - | TGTGCTAGTGGTTTGGTACTTGGGACAGGACAATTATTCGACTCCTACGGGCAGTACTTC | CASGLVLGTGQLFDSYGQYF
TRBJ2-7 | TRBV20-1 | - | once | TGCAATGCAAAGGAACAGGTCGAGTCTAGGGACTACGAGCAGTACTTC | CNAKEQVESRDYEQYF
TRBJ2-2 | TRBV10-1 | - | - | TGCGCCAGCAGTGAGTCGGGAGGAGCCGGGAAGCTAGTTTTT | CASSESGGAGKLVF